This T cell receptor (beta chain) was retrieved from a study of early T cells in non-severe SARS-CoV-2 infection. Individual cDNA molecules were tagged with unique molecular identifiers, the study reported. TCRdb fed the 5' RACE reads into MiXCR, producing one record per CDR3 protein. This table has around 67,000 distinct CDR3 sequences, 10% to 15% appearing once. The length of the CDR3 is 15 residues. J gave up 0 bases and V 6 bases, and 5 bases lay outside the gene matches. Germline V gene lookup returns CDR1 MNHNY and CDR2 SVGAGI (reference sequence). This clonotype has more than one count but fewer than ten.

This TCR came from an adult who was a healthcare worker with PCR-confirmed SARS-CoV-2 infection or an uninfected control (not recorded which). The specimen sequenced was whole blood. This rearrangement joins TRBV6-6 to TRBJ2-1, with 7 bases lining up with TRBD2. Written as DNA, the CDR3 is TGTGCCAGCAGCTTAGCGGGCCTCTCCTACAATGAGCAGTTCTTC. It encodes CASSLAGLSYNEQFF.